The 10 T cell receptor beta chains below come from one sample, sequenced in a study of lymphopenia after photon versus proton radiotherapy (dated by TCRdb to between 2018 and 2020). Libraries were built with the immunoSEQ multiplex PCR assay. Entries here come from immuneACCESS through TCRdb and include only in-frame sequences with V and J called. Some clones fail to appear in such tables; in the studies checked, an unresolved V gene covers under half of the shortfall, and the cause of the remainder is unknown. In this sample the table shows 35,000 to 40,000 clones, approximately 87% of which occur a single time. The ten largest clones take up roughly 3% of the sample. Sequencing was performed on peripheral blood, taken from a patient treated with photon-based radiotherapy. These receptors all come from a man aged 50 to 60 with gastric cancer.

CDR3 sequence (DNA): TGTGCCAGCAGCAACTTTCGGGGGGGCGCTTGGGATTCACCCCTCCACTTT. Residues: CASSNFRGGAWDSPLHF. The V gene is TRBV9, the J gene TRBJ1-6; possibly TRBD1 for D (6 bases). Germline values: CDR1 SGDLS, CDR2 YYNGEE. The CDR3 consists of 17 residues. V dropped 4 bases and J dropped 8 bases, with 22 bases sitting between them.

V is TRBV4-1 and J is TRBJ2-1, with 9 bases fitting TRBD2. The V gene end was trimmed by 3 bases and the J gene end by 6 bases; junction bases not matched to a gene: 18. CDR1 is MGHRA and CDR2 is YSYEKL in the germline V gene. The CDR3 extends over 19 amino acids. The CDR3 spells CASSHPIRGREGLFNEQFF. DNA for the CDR3: TGCGCCAGCAGCCATCCAATTCGAGGGCGGGAGGGCCTCTTCAATGAGCAGTTCTTC.

This clone has only one observation. CDR3 residues: CASRQPLTGVGSPLHF. In DNA form, the CDR3 reads TGCGCCAGCAGACAACCTCTGACAGGGGTTGGGTCACCCCTCCACTTT. V and J are TRBV4-1 and TRBJ1-6; 8 nucleotides align to TRBD1. There are 16 residues in the CDR3. After removal of 6 bases from V and 10 bases from J, the junction contained 14 bases not matched to a gene. Germline assignment: CDR1 MGHRA and CDR2 YSYEKL.

The V gene is TRBV7-6, the J gene TRBJ2-3; TRBD2 agrees at 16 bases. With 2 bases clipped from V and 2 bases from J, the junction kept 10 bases outside the gene matches. This CDR3 is built from 20 residues. Germline CDR1 is SGHVS and CDR2 is FNYEAQ. This CDR3 is CASSLITGTSGRAPTDTQYF. The CDR3 region has the DNA TGTGCCAGCAGCTTAATTACCGGGACTAGCGGGAGGGCCCCCACAGATACGCAGTATTTT.

The genes are TRBV5-1 and TRBJ2-1, with D unclear. The CDR3 has 15 residues. Between the trimmed V and J ends, which lost 0 bases and 8 bases, there was a span of 15 bases. CDR1 is SGHRS, CDR2 YFSETQ, per germline. The CDR3 nucleotides read TGCGCCAGCAGCTTGGCCGGGTATAGAGCCGATGAGCAGTTCTTC. Translation: CASSLAGYRADEQFF.

V usage is TRBV5-3 and J usage is TRBJ1-6, with TRBD1 matching over 9 bases. TRBV5-3 carries the ORF label, with uncertain function. V lost 4 bases, J lost 8 bases, and 4 bases stayed unmatched. This CDR3 comprises 14 residues. CDR3 DNA sequence: TGTGCCAGAAGCCGTGACAGGGGGGATTCACCCCTCCACTTT. Its protein product is CARSRDRGDSPLHF.

The rearrangement uses TRBV7-9 and TRBJ2-7, with 10 bases identical to TRBD2. The CDR3 totals 15 residues. Germline-derived CDR1 and CDR2 are SEHNR and FQNEAQ (reference sequence). Unmatched junction bases numbered 11, after V lost 5 bases and J lost 7 bases. The CDR3, as DNA: TGTGCCAGCAGCCTTTCGGCTAGCGGGAGCGGAGAGCAGTACTTC. Translation gives CASSLSASGSGEQYF. Combining the CDR3 with reference TRBV7-9 and TRBJ2-7 gives the whole variable domain DTGVSQNPRHKITKRGQNVTFRCDPISEHNRLYWYRQTLGQGPEFLTYFQNEAQLEKSRLLSDRFSAERPKGSFSTLEIQRTEQGDSAMYLCASSLSASGSGEQYFGPGTRLTVT.

This clone has only a few counts. The chain couples TRBV28 to TRBJ2-1, with 9 nucleotides matching TRBD1. From germline, CDR1 is MDHEN and CDR2 SYDVKM. CDR3 size: 12 residues. Unmatched junction bases numbered 2, after V lost 10 bases and J lost 4 bases. This chain's CDR3 is CATTGGYNEQFF. DNA for the CDR3: TGTGCCACGACAGGGGGTTACAATGAGCAGTTCTTC. The complete variable domain, with remaining parts taken from reference TRBV28 and TRBJ2-1, reads DVKVTQSSRYLVKRTGEKVFLECVQDMDHENMFWYRQDPGLGLRLIYFSYDVKMKEKGDIPEGYSVSREKKERFSLILESASTNQTSMYLCATTGGYNEQFFGPGTRLTVL.

This clone occurred once. V gene TRBV4-2 combines with J gene TRBJ2-2; tentative D call: TRBD2 (5 bases). V was shortened by 1 base and J by 5 bases, with 14 bases between the two germline ends. The germline V gene encodes CDR1 LGHNA and CDR2 YNFKEQ. The CDR3 is 16 amino acids. CDR3 in amino acids: CASSQGSSRVTGELFF. CDR3 in DNA: TGTGCCAGCAGCCAAGGTTCCTCGCGGGTAACCGGGGAGCTGTTTTTT.

The chain couples TRBV9 to TRBJ2-6; 8 bases line up with TRBD1. The V and J ends lost 5 bases and 0 bases, in that order; junction bases with no gene match: 16. The CDR3 is 20 residues long. The germline V gene has CDR1 SGDLS and CDR2 YYNGEE. The CDR3 region is CASSTGTGPVGLSGANVLTF. DNA of the CDR3: TGTGCCAGCAGTACCGGGACAGGACCAGTAGGGCTCTCTGGGGCCAACGTCCTGACTTTC.